The 25 T cell receptor beta chains reported below all come from one sample, sequenced in a study of T cell repertoires in aging, cancer and after chemotherapy. Rearranged V-D-J TRB sequences were amplified with a mixed TRB-A/B primer pool. TCRdb redid the calling of the multiplex PCR reads with MiXCR, one entry per CDR3 protein. The sample holds almost 5,000 distinct CDR3 sequences, 20% seen once. Peripheral blood genomic DNA, not sorted cells or RNA, was the template. The source material was blood. The origin of the receptors is a human donor in good health. The donor label of this sample is uncertain.

The chain employs TRBV6-1 and TRBJ2-7, with 12 positions matching TRBD1. This CDR3 is 15 amino acids long. Germline CDR1 MNHNS, CDR2 SASEGT. J gave up 4 bases and V 5 bases, and 6 bases lay outside the gene matches. CDR3 DNA: TGTGCCAGCAGTTACCGGGGACAGGGGGCTTACGAGCAGTACTTC. It is translated as CASSYRGQGAYEQYF.

In its sample, this clonotype is medium-sized. The chain joins TRBV29-1 to TRBJ2-5, with D uncertain. This CDR3 contains 12 residues. Trimming removed 7 bases at V and 3 bases at J, with 12 bases between. Germline lookup yields CDR1 SQVTM and CDR2 ANQGSEA. CDR3 nucleotides: TGCAGCGCAACCGGGTCAGAAGAGACCCAGTACTTC. Its translation is CSATGSEETQYF. The full variable domain, completed using reference TRBV29-1 and TRBJ2-5, is SAVISQKPSRDICQRGTSLTIQCQVDSQVTMMFWYRQQPGQSLTLIATANQGSEATYESGFVIDKFPISRPNLTFSTLTVSNMSPEDSSIYLCSATGSEETQYFGPGTRLLVL.

The genes are TRBV6-1 and TRBJ2-3, with TRBD2 matching 8 bases. This CDR3 contains 15 residues. Germline assignment: CDR1 MNHNS and CDR2 SASEGT. J lost 4 bases, V lost 0 bases, and 3 bases had no gene match. The CDR3 region has the DNA TGTGCCAGCAGTGAAGCCACCGGGGGGGCAGATACGCAGTATTTT. Its translation: CASSEATGGADTQYF.

This clonotype has more than one count but fewer than ten. The chain is built from TRBV7-9 and TRBJ2-7; 12 nucleotides match TRBD2. The V gene's germline CDR1 is SEHNR and CDR2 FQNEAQ (reference sequence). The CDR3 covers 16 residues. Trimming took 6 bases from V and 5 from J; bases not matched to a gene: 11. The CDR3 is CASSPRLAGAVHEQYF. DNA for the CDR3: TGTGCCAGCAGTCCCAGACTAGCGGGGGCGGTCCACGAGCAGTACTTC.

In this sample, this clonotype is medium-sized (0.01 to 0.1%). One end of the junction is discordant with germline, which a read error may explain. The CDR3 DNA reads TGTGCCAGCAGCTTAGCGGGGGGAAACCACAATGAGCAGTTCTTC. This codes for CASSLAGGNHNEQFF. V gene TRBV12-3 or TRBV12-4 combines with J gene TRBJ2-1; 10 bases are a match to TRBD2. The CDR3 extends over 15 amino acids.

This chain uses TRBV20-1 with TRBJ1-4, with 7 bases fitting TRBD1. The V gene's germline CDR1 is DFQATT and CDR2 SNEGSKA (reference sequence). This CDR3 region has 13 residues. The CDR3 loop reads CKTGTATNEKLFF. CDR3 bases: TGCAAGACAGGGACCGCAACTAATGAAAAACTGTTTTTT.

This clonotype was detected once. This chain joins TRBV5-6 and TRBJ1-5; TRBD1 agrees at 8 bases. Trimming cost V 0 bases and J 3 bases; bases outside gene matches: 5. Per the germline V gene, CDR1 is SGHDT and CDR2 is YYEEEE. This CDR3 comprises 16 residues. CDR3 in amino acids: CASSLAPGGYNQPQHF. In DNA form, the CDR3 reads TGTGCCAGCAGCTTGGCTCCAGGGGGCTACAATCAGCCCCAGCATTTT.

The rearrangement joins TRBV7-3 to TRBJ2-7; D is unresolved. Germline-derived CDR1 and CDR2 are SGHTA and FQGTGA. Trimming left V 6 bases short and J 2 bases short, with 11 bases between. This CDR3 is 13 amino acids long. Here the CDR3 reads CASSESGPYEQYF. DNA of the CDR3: TGTGCCAGCAGTGAGTCGGGTCCCTACGAGCAGTACTTC.

By proportion, this clonotype is medium-sized. The chain combines TRBV5-5 with TRBJ2-2; the D gene is possibly TRBD2 (6 bases). The CDR3 extends over 17 amino acids. Germline V CDR1 and CDR2: SGHKS, YYEKEE (reference sequence). Between the trimmed V and J ends, which lost 0 bases and 7 bases, there was a span of 19 bases. CDR3 loop: CASSLAASGDPGGELFF. CDR3 sequence (DNA): TGTGCCAGCAGCTTGGCCGCGTCGGGGGACCCAGGCGGGGAGCTGTTTTTT.

This clonotype counts as medium-sized. The chain couples TRBV6-5 to TRBJ2-2; a possible D gene is TRBD2 (6 bases). Trimming removed 0 bases from V and 1 base from J, with 21 bases in between. Looked up from germline, CDR1 is MNHEY and CDR2 is SVGAGI. This CDR3 contains 20 residues. CDR3 DNA sequence: TGTGCCAGCAGTTACTCGACGAGGCGGTGGGAGGCCATGAACACCGGGGAGCTGTTTTTT. This gives the protein CASSYSTRRWEAMNTGELFF.

Relative to its sample, this clonotype is medium-sized. This sequence joins TRBV12-3 or TRBV12-4 and TRBJ2-3; a possible D gene is TRBD2 (7 bases). The CDR3 loop spans 16 amino acids. V lost 4 bases to trimming and J lost 2 bases, with 16 bases between them. The CDR3 region has the DNA TGTGCCAGCAGTTCCCCAGCGGGACACCCCACAGATACGCAGTATTTT. It specifies CASSSPAGHPTDTQYF.

This chain connects TRBV4-2 to TRBJ2-1, with D perhaps TRBD2 (5 bases). The V gene's germline CDR1 is LGHNA and CDR2 YNFKEQ. Trimming left V 4 bases short and J 8 bases short, with 12 bases between. This CDR3 contains 13 residues. CDR3 sequence (DNA): TGTGCCAGCAGCCCAACTAGTTTCGATGAGCAGTTCTTC. Protein product: CASSPTSFDEQFF.

This clonotype is large by share. This chain connects TRBV29-1 to TRBJ2-2; D call uncertain. From germline, CDR1 is SQVTM and CDR2 ANQGSEA. The CDR3 runs 11 residues. CDR3 sequence: CGVGNTGELFF. The CDR3 region has the DNA TGCGGGGTAGGGAACACCGGGGAGCTGTTTTTT.

This clonotype was detected only a few times. V gene TRBV7-9 combines with J gene TRBJ1-2; D is possibly TRBD1 (5 bases). Trimming stripped 6 bases from V and 2 bases from J, with 10 bases between. The CDR3 is made up of 13 amino acids. Germline CDR1 is SEHNR and CDR2 is FQNEAQ (reference sequence). The CDR3 is CASSQGGNYGYTF. The CDR3 nucleotides are TGTGCCAGCAGTCAGGGAGGCAACTATGGCTACACCTTC.

By proportion, this clonotype is medium-sized. The chain employs TRBV5-6 and TRBJ2-7, with D possibly being TRBD1 (6 bases). Germline V gene sequence: CDR1 SGHDT, CDR2 YYEEEE. Trimming took 2 bases from V and 3 from J, leaving 15 bases between them. This CDR3 comprises 15 residues. CDR3 DNA: TGTGCCAGCAGCTTTTTTCACAGGGCCAACTACGAGCAGTACTTC. Translation gives CASSFFHRANYEQYF.

This clonotype is categorized as medium-sized (0.01 to 0.1%). V usage is TRBV6-2 or TRBV6-3 and J usage is TRBJ2-5; 8 nucleotides align to TRBD2. This CDR3 contains 18 residues. J gave up 3 bases and V 0 bases, and 12 bases lay outside the gene matches. Germline CDR1 MNHEY, CDR2 SVGEGT. CDR3 sequence reads: CASSYSINQRGLKETQYF. For the CDR3, the DNA is TGTGCCAGCAGTTACTCGATTAACCAGCGGGGGCTAAAAGAGACCCAGTACTTC.

This clonotype is medium-sized (0.01 to 0.1%) by share. This chain uses TRBV19 with TRBJ2-3; D assignment may be TRBD1 or TRBD2 (6 bases each). Germline V lookup: CDR1 LNHDA, CDR2 SQIVND (reference sequence). The CDR3 is 14 amino acids. V was cut by 1 base and J by 8 bases, with 13 bases left in between. For the CDR3, the DNA is TGTGCCAGTAGTATAGCGGGGGCGTACGGTACGCAGTATTTT. It codes for CASSIAGAYGTQYF.

By sample fraction, this clonotype is medium-sized. The rearrangement links TRBV27 to TRBJ2-2; D may be TRBD1 or TRBD2 (5 bases each). Germline V gives CDR1 MNHEY, CDR2 SMNVEV (reference sequence). The CDR3 runs to 15 residues. V was shortened by 0 bases and J by 3 bases, with 8 bases between the two germline ends. The CDR3 region has the DNA TGTGCCAGCAGTTTATCCTGGGGGTACACCGGGGAGCTGTTTTTT. Residues: CASSLSWGYTGELFF.

The chain joins TRBV29-1 to TRBJ2-2; 7 bases are a match to TRBD2. This CDR3 is built from 14 residues. Germline lookup yields CDR1 SQVTM and CDR2 ANQGSEA. V lost 6 bases, J lost 3 bases, and 7 bases stayed unmatched. CDR3 region: CSVSHGGDTGELFF. The CDR3 bases are TGCAGCGTGTCTCATGGGGGGGACACCGGGGAGCTGTTTTTT.

Relative to its sample, this clonotype is medium-sized. V usage is TRBV5-1 and J usage is TRBJ1-5; D is unclear. CDR1 and CDR2 (germline): SGHRS, YFSETQ. The CDR3 extends over 16 amino acids. The V gene lost 4 bases and the J gene lost 3 bases, with 17 bases spanning the gap. CDR3 sequence: CASSRTGLAANQPQHF. The DNA for the CDR3 is TGCGCCAGCAGCCGGACGGGTTTAGCCGCCAATCAGCCCCAGCATTTT.

This clonotype was seen many times. The chain couples TRBV4-2 to TRBJ2-2, with 10 bases identical to TRBD1. The V gene's germline CDR1 is LGHNA and CDR2 YNFKEQ. Trimming removed 1 base from V and 5 bases from J; junction bases left unmatched: 4. The CDR3 covers 16 residues. CDR3 bases: TGTGCCAGCAGCCAAGCTCGGGACAGGGGTACCGGGGAGCTGTTTTTT. It yields the protein CASSQARDRGTGELFF.

The chain recombines TRBV30 with TRBJ1-6; TRBD1 matches at 10 bases. Unmatched junction bases numbered 7, after V lost 3 bases and J lost 8 bases. CDR3 length equals 15 residues. Germline CDR1 is GTSNPN and CDR2 is SVGIG (reference sequence). The CDR3 nucleotides read TGTGCCTGGAGGACGACAGGGGGCGGATATTCACCCCTCCACTTT. Translation: CAWRTTGGGYSPLHF.

This chain uses TRBV11-1 with TRBJ1-6, with D unresolved. Germline lookup yields CDR1 SGHAT and CDR2 FQDESV (reference sequence). CDR3 size: 14 residues. V was pared by 2 bases and J by 8 bases, with 10 bases between. The DNA for the CDR3 is TGTGCCAGCAGCTTACCCCTGAGGTATTCACCCCTCCACTTT. Its translation is CASSLPLRYSPLHF.

This chain connects TRBV12-3 or TRBV12-4 to TRBJ1-1; 10 bases align to TRBD1. After removal of 1 base from V and 4 bases from J, the junction contained 9 bases not matched to a gene. CDR3 size: 17 residues. The CDR3 spells CASSLGRTGGFGTEAFF. The CDR3 bases are TGTGCCAGCAGTTTAGGCCGGACAGGGGGTTTCGGCACTGAAGCTTTCTTT.

By sample fraction, this clonotype is medium-sized (0.01 to 0.1%). The V and J genes are TRBV13 and TRBJ2-3; TRBD2 agrees at 7 bases. Germline V gives CDR1 PRHDT, CDR2 FYEKMQ (reference sequence). Trimming at V came to 6 bases and at J to 3 bases, leaving 12 bases not matched to a gene. The CDR3 spans 16 residues. The chain's CDR3 is CASRHRTRRITDTQYF. Here the CDR3 DNA reads TGTGCCAGCAGGCATCGGACTAGGAGGATTACAGATACGCAGTATTTT.